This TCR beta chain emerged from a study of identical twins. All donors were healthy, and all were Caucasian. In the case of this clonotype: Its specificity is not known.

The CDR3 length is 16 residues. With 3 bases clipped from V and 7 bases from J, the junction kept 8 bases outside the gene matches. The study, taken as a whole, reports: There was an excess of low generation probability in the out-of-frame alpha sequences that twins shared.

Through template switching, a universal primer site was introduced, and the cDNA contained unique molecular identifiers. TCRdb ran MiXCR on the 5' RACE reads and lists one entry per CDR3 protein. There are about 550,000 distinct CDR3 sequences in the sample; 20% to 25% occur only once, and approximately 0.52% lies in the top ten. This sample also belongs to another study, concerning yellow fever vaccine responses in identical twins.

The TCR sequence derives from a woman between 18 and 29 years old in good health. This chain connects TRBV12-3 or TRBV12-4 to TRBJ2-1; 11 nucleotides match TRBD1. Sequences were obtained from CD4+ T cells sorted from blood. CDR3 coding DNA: TGTGCCAGCAGTTTCCTGTTGGACAGGGGGCCTAATGAGCAGTTCTTC. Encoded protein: CASSFLLDRGPNEQFF.